This T cell receptor (beta chain) was identified during a study of chemoradiotherapy in HPV16-positive cancers. Repertoires were sampled repeatedly during chemoradiotherapy. General observations from the study: Candidate HPV-specific clones and E7-related TCR motifs grew in tumor during treatment. The functional HPV-specific definition rests on just two HPV16-positive patients. For HPV16-positive patients, expanding HPV-responsive T cells associated with longer recurrence-free survival.

V lost 6 bases to trimming and J lost 2 bases, with 14 bases between them. The CDR3 runs 14 residues. CDR1 is MDHEN and CDR2 is SYDVKM in the germline V gene. As for this clone: The antigen is not known.

Generated by immunoSEQ multiplex PCR, the TCRdb table keeps only in-frame clones and is missing some. Among fewer than 40,000 clones listed, approximately 89% were seen once. This rearrangement joins TRBV28 to TRBJ2-7, with D possibly called TRBD1 or TRBD2 (5 bases each). Sequences were derived from blood, sampled from a patient who underwent chemoradiotherapy. The TCR sequence derives from a human donor with HPV-associated anogenital cancer. The CDR3 bases are TGTGCCAGCAGCCCCGGGACGGCGGCCTACGAGCAGTACTTC. This sequence encodes CASSPGTAAYEQYF.